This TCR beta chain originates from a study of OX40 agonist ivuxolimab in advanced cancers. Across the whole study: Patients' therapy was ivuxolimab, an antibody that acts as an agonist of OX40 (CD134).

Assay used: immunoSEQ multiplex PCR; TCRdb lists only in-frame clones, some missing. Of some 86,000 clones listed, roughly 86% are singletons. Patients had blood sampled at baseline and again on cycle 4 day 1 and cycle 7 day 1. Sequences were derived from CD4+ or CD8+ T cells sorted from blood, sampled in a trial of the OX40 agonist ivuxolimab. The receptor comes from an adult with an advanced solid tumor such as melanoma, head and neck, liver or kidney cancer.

CDR3 loop: CASSRLGNPSDEQFF. CDR3 in DNA: TGTGCCAGCTCACGTCTAGGGAACCCGTCCGATGAGCAGTTCTTC. The chain links TRBV18 to TRBJ2-1; D gene uncertain. The ends were cut back, 4 bases at V and 8 bases at J, with 18 bases in the middle. This CDR3 is built from 15 residues. CDR1 and CDR2 from the germline V gene are KGHSH and LQKENI.